The 4 T cell receptor beta chains given below trace back to one sample, sequenced in a study of cytomegalovirus exposure and HLA in healthy donors. Primers for the PCR totalled 60 Vbeta and 13 Jbeta. The protocol was immunoSEQ multiplex PCR, while the TCRdb copy is restricted to in-frame clones and leaves out a portion. This table holds approximately 70,000 clones, roughly 70% found once. The sequenced sample was PBMCs. These receptors all stem from a male donor in good health and CMV-seropositive.

In its sample, this clone was seen a few times. The CDR3 sequence is CASSRQGVYSGANVLTF. The CDR3 coding sequence is TGTGCCAGCAGTCGACAGGGGGTCTACTCTGGGGCCAACGTCCTGACTTTC. The chain combines TRBV7-2 with TRBJ2-6, with 9 bases fitting TRBD1. The CDR3 extends over 17 amino acids. The V gene's germline CDR1 is SGHTA and CDR2 FQGNSA. The V gene end was trimmed by 6 bases and the J gene end by 0 bases; junction bases not matched to a gene: 6.

The chain links TRBV9 to TRBJ2-5; 8 bases are shared with TRBD2. Germline V gene lookup returns CDR1 SGDLS and CDR2 YYNGEE. The junction had 7 bases not matched to a gene; V was cut back by 4 bases and J by 2 bases. The length of the CDR3 is 15 residues. The CDR3 region is CASSTGGRQQETQYF. CDR3 sequence (DNA): TGTGCCAGCAGCACCGGCGGGAGGCAACAAGAGACCCAGTACTTC.

This chain joins TRBV12-5 and TRBJ2-7; 11 bases line up with TRBD2. The V and J ends lost 2 bases and 4 bases, in that order; junction bases with no gene match: 4. CDR3 length equals 15 residues. The germline CDR1 and CDR2 sequences are LGHNT and FRNRAP. CDR3 DNA: TGTGCTAGTGGTTTGTTGCCTAGCGGGGGGTACGAGCAGTACTTC. Its translation is CASGLLPSGGYEQYF.

This chain uses TRBV9 with TRBJ2-1; a weak D match, TRBD2 (6 bases). The germline CDR1 and CDR2 sequences are SGDLS and YYNGEE. Trimming cost V 0 bases and J 7 bases, with 11 bases left between them. This CDR3 contains 14 residues. CDR3 sequence reads: CASSVELARNEQFF. The CDR3 bases are TGTGCCAGCAGCGTAGAACTAGCTAGGAATGAGCAGTTCTTC. Using reference TRBV9 and TRBJ2-1 for the parts outside the CDR3, the full variable domain is DSGVTQTPKHLITATGQRVTLRCSPRSGDLSVYWYQQSLDQGLQFLIQYYNGEERAKGNILERFSAQQFPDLHSELNLSSLELGDSALYFCASSVELARNEQFFGPGTRLTVL.